One sample yielded the 11 T cell receptor beta chains listed below, sequenced in a study of T-cell reconstitution after alpha-beta-depleted transplantation in children. A library of TCRbeta sequences, prepared with unique molecular identifiers, was generated. Each CDR3 protein is one row after TCRdb ran MiXCR on the PCR reads. The sample includes just under 550,000 distinct CDR3 sequences, around 20% seen only once; the top ten take 3% to 3.5%. The starting material was PBMCs from the stem cell graft donor, obtained from the stem cell graft. The receptors stem from a human donor who donated a stem cell graft to a child with acute lymphoblastic leukemia.

This clonotype was seen ten or more times. This chain uses TRBV5-5 with TRBJ1-5; no clear D. CDR3 length equals 13 residues. The germline gives CDR1 SGHKS, CDR2 YYEKEE (reference sequence). Trimming stripped 1 base from V and 2 bases from J, with 4 bases between. The CDR3 protein is CASSLPGNQPQHF. In DNA form, the CDR3 reads TGTGCCAGCAGCTTGCCAGGCAATCAGCCCCAGCATTTT.

The sample holds a few counts of this clonotype. The rearrangement links TRBV5-1 to TRBJ1-1; 10 nucleotides line up with TRBD1. Losses at the gene ends were 4 bases for V and 7 bases for J; bases not matched to a gene: 10. The CDR3 is 15 residues long. Germline CDR1 and CDR2: SGHRS and YFSETQ. The CDR3 sequence: CASSLADRGINEAFF. CDR3 bases: TGCGCCAGCAGCCTGGCGGACAGGGGGATTAATGAAGCTTTCTTT. Combining the CDR3 with reference TRBV5-1 and TRBJ1-1 gives the whole variable domain KAGVTQTPRYLIKTRGQQVTLSCSPISGHRSVSWYQQTPGQGLQFLFEYFSETQRNKGNFPGRFSGRQFSNSRSEMNVSTLELGDSALYLCASSLADRGINEAFFGQGTRLTVV.

The chain links TRBV20-1 to TRBJ1-2; D call uncertain. Germline CDR1 and CDR2: DFQATT and SNEGSKA (reference sequence). The V end was cut by 3 bases, the J end by 7 bases, with 12 bases between. This CDR3 spans 12 amino acids. CDR3 nucleotides: TGCAGTGCTAGTCGGCAGCTCAGTGGCTACACCTTC. Amino acids: CSASRQLSGYTF.

The gene calls are TRBV7-9 and TRBJ1-1; tentative D call: TRBD1 (5 bases). The germline V gene has CDR1 SEHNR and CDR2 FQNEAQ (reference sequence). The CDR3 spans 14 residues. V dropped 6 bases and J dropped 5 bases, with 16 bases sitting between them. The CDR3 sequence is CASSSDSIITEAFF. Here the CDR3 DNA reads TGTGCCAGCAGTTCAGACAGTATTATTACTGAAGCTTTCTTT.

This clonotype has just a few counts. The chain is built from TRBV5-1 and TRBJ2-3; D gene ambiguous. The CDR3 has 10 amino acids. Germline-derived CDR1 and CDR2 are SGHRS and YFSETQ. Trimming took off 0 bases at V and 11 bases at J, with 4 bases between the two ends. The CDR3: CASSLAGQYF. CDR3 sequence (DNA): TGCGCCAGCAGCTTGGCTGGGCAGTATTTT.

This clonotype appeared a few times. The chain is built from TRBV2 and TRBJ2-4; D is uncertain. This CDR3 contains 11 residues. CDR1 and CDR2 from the germline V gene are SNHLY and FYNNEI. V was clipped by 8 bases and J by 9 bases, with 11 bases between them. CDR3 loop: CASDTLGIQYF. CDR3 in DNA: TGTGCCAGCGATACCCTCGGCATTCAGTACTTC.

This chain links TRBV2 with TRBJ1-2; D unresolved. Trimming cost V 7 bases and J 5 bases, with 11 bases left between them. The V gene's germline CDR1 is SNHLY and CDR2 FYNNEI. CDR3 length equals 12 residues. CDR3 amino acids: CASTLDVYGYTF. The CDR3, as DNA: TGTGCCAGCACTCTCGACGTTTATGGCTACACCTTC.

The chain employs TRBV5-5 and TRBJ1-4, with D tentatively TRBD1 (5 bases). The ends were cut back, 0 bases at V and 7 bases at J, with 13 bases in the middle. The CDR3 length is 15 residues. Germline values: CDR1 SGHKS, CDR2 YYEKEE (reference sequence). The CDR3 bases are TGTGCCAGCAGCTTGGATGGGGGGACGGGTGAAAAACTGTTTTTT. Encoded protein: CASSLDGGTGEKLFF.

The chain links TRBV20-1 to TRBJ2-3; the D gene is possibly TRBD2 (6 bases). Trimming cost V 5 bases and J 1 base, with 16 bases left between them. The CDR3 is made up of 15 amino acids. The germline V gene encodes CDR1 DFQATT and CDR2 SNEGSKA (reference sequence). CDR3 sequence (DNA): TGCAGTGCTCCGCCCTGGCGGGGAGGCACAGATACGCAGTATTTT. Translated: CSAPPWRGGTDTQYF.

J is TRBJ2-4 and V is TRBV3-1, with D perhaps TRBD1 or TRBD2 (5 bases each). This CDR3 has 16 amino acids. Trimming removed 5 bases from V and 0 bases from J, with 14 bases in between. CDR1 is LGHDT and CDR2 is YNNKEL in the germline V gene (reference sequence). CDR3 DNA: TGTGCCAGCAGCGGGAAAGTGGGGGTAGCCAAAAACATTCAGTACTTC. Translating gives CASSGKVGVAKNIQYF.

The chain joins TRBV6-1 to TRBJ1-2; D possibly corresponds to TRBD1 (5 bases). The germline CDR1 and CDR2 sequences are MNHNS and SASEGT. CDR3 length equals 13 residues. Deletions cut 3 bases from V and 8 bases from J, with 13 bases between. The CDR3 bases are TGTGCCAGCAGTGACTATCTTGGGGACGGCTACACCTTC. Protein sequence: CASSDYLGDGYTF.